This T cell receptor (beta chain) comes out of a study of blood T cell repertoires in COVID-19. Study-wide context: The samples span acute and convalescent COVID-19 from the United States, Italy and Spain. From T cells, B-cell-depleted T cells, or PBMCs came the material, which was cDNA or gDNA.

Here immunoSEQ multiplex PCR was the method, and the copy in TCRdb shows in-frame clones only, minus some. The table includes roughly 150,000 clones, about 86% detected once. With 7 bases removed from V and 0 bases from J, the gap between germline ends came to 17 bases. The CDR3 length is 16 residues. The sample consisted of peripheral blood. This receptor was identified in an elderly woman with acute or convalescent COVID-19. This chain links TRBV23-1 with TRBJ2-3; perhaps TRBD1 as D (6 bases). TRBV23-1 falls under the ORF class, with uncertain function. The CDR3 region has the DNA TGCGCCAGCACCTCCTTCGGACAGCTTAGCACAGATACGCAGTATTTT. Translating gives CASTSFGQLSTDTQYF.